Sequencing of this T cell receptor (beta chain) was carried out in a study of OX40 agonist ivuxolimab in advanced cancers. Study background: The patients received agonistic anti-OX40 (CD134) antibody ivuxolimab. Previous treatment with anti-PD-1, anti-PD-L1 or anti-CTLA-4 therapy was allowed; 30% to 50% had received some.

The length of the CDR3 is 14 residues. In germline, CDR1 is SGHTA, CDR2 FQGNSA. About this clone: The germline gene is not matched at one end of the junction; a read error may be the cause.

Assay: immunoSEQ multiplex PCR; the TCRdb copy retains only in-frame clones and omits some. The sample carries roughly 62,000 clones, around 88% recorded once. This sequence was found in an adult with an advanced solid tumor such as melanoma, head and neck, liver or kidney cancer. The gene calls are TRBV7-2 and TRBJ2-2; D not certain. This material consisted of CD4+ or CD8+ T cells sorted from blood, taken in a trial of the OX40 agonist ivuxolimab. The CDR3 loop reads CASSLSRNNGELFF. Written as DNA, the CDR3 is TGTGCCAGCAGCTTAAGTCGGAACAACGGGGAGCTGTTTTTT.